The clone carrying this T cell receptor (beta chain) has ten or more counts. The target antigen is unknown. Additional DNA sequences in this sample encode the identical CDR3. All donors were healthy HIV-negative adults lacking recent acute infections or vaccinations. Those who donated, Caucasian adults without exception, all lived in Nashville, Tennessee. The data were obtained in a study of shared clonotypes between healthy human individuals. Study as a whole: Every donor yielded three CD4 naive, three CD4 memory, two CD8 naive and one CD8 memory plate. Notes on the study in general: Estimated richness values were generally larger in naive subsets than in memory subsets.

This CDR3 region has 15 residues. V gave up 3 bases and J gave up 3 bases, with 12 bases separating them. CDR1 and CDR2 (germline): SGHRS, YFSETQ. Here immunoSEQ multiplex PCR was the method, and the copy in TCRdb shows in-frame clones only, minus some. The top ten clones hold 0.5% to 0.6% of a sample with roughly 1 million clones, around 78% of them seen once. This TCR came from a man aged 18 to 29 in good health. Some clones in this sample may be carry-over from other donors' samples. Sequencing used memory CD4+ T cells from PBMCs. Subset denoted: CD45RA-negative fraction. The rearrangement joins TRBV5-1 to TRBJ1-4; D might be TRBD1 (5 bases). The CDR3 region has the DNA TGCGCCAGCAGCTCCTCAGGGACGTCTAATGAAAAACTGTTTTTT. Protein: CASSSSGTSNEKLFF.